A selection of T cell receptor beta chains follows, all from one sample in a study of T cells after yellow fever vaccination. TCRdb reprocessed the 5' RACE reads via MiXCR and lists one record per CDR3 protein. Of roughly 300,000 distinct CDR3 sequences listed, roughly 8% were seen once; the top ten hold 17%. Sequencing was performed on PBMCs, taken about 41 days after the first yellow fever vaccination. These receptors all stem from a man between 18 and 29 years old who received the YFV17D yellow fever vaccine. The CDR3 runs from the conserved cysteine through the conserved F or W. The D gene is left open where the match is weak. Clone size is not always given. Where it is, it says once, few, many or a class for expanded clones.

d_call	v_call	j_call	clone_size	cdr3_nt	cdr3_aa
.	TRBV6-6	TRBJ2-1	few	TGTGCCAGCAAGGCCTCCGACAATGAGCAGTTCTTC	CASKASDNEQFF
.	TRBV4-2	TRBJ2-1	few	TGTGCCAGCAGCCAAGAAACTCGGACCTACAATGAGCAGTTCTTC	CASSQETRTYNEQFF
.	TRBV12-3/TRBV12-4	TRBJ1-4	few	TGTGCCAGCAGCGGAAAGGGGGGGGTTTCGGAAAAACTGTTTTTT	CASSGKGGVSEKLFF
.	TRBV15	TRBJ1-4	.	TGTGCCACCAGCAGAGACCCCACAGGGAGCGGTGAAAAACTGTTTTTT	CATSRDPTGSGEKLFF
.	TRBV20-1	TRBJ1-1	few	TGCAGTGCTAGAGATCAGGGGAGAGGTGAAGCTTTCTTT	CSARDQGRGEAFF
TRBD2	TRBV6-1	TRBJ2-3	.	TGTGCCAGCAGACCGACTAGCGGCCTGGGGGCAGATACGCAGTATTTT	CASRPTSGLGADTQYF
TRBD1	TRBV6-1	TRBJ1-2	.	TGTGCCAGCAGCAGGGACAGGGGGGTCTATGGCTACACCTTC	CASSRDRGVYGYTF
.	TRBV4-2	TRBJ1-6	.	TGTGCCAGCAGCCAAGAAACCCAGGGCCAATCACCCCTCCACTTT	CASSQETQGQSPLHF
TRBD1	TRBV10-3	TRBJ1-5	few	TGTGCCATCAGTGACACAGGGGGCTCTTCAAATCAGCCCCAGCATTTT	CAISDTGGSSNQPQHF
.	TRBV3-1	TRBJ2-3	.	TGTGCCAGCAGCCCCGTGGGAGCGCCGGATACGCAGTATTTT	CASSPVGAPDTQYF
.	TRBV9	TRBJ1-1	few	TGTGCCAGCAGCGTGACATCGGGGGGGACTGAAGCTTTCTTT	CASSVTSGGTEAFF
.	TRBV20-1	TRBJ1-5	few	TGCAGTGCGTGGGACCTTACTTATAGCAATCAGCCCCAGCATTTT	CSAWDLTYSNQPQHF
.	TRBV7-8	TRBJ2-5	.	TGTGCCAGCAGCTTCAGGGTCCCAGAGACCCAGTACTTC	CASSFRVPETQYF
TRBD2	TRBV5-4	TRBJ2-3	.	TGTGCCAGCAGTTCGCGGGGGGCTGGCACAGATACGCAGTATTTT	CASSSRGAGTDTQYF
TRBD1	TRBV4-1	TRBJ1-1	.	TGCGCCAGCAGCCCAACCCAACGGCAGCGACAGGGAGCTTTCTTT	CASSPTQRQRQGAFF
TRBD2	TRBV2	TRBJ2-3	few	TGTGCCAGCAGCGGGGACGCGTCGGGGGGGACGACAGATACGCAGTATTTT	CASSGDASGGTTDTQYF
.	TRBV5-5	TRBJ1-6	.	TGTGCCAGCACCACAGGCGGGGGCGGCGGATCACCCCTCCACTTT	CASTTGGGGGSPLHF
TRBD2	TRBV19	TRBJ2-3	few	TGTGCCAGCAGGACTAGCGGGGTAGGAGATACGCAGTATTTT	CASRTSGVGDTQYF
TRBD1	TRBV4-1	TRBJ1-4	.	TGCGCCAGCAGCCCCGGGCCGGGACAGGGATTAGTAAAACTGTTTTTT	CASSPGPGQGLVKLFF
TRBD2	TRBV18	TRBJ2-1	many	TGTGCCAGCTCATCTGACCCCCCGGGAGGGAACAATGAGCAGTTCTTC	CASSSDPPGGNNEQFF
.	TRBV12-3/TRBV12-4	TRBJ1-2	few	TGTGCCAGCAGTTCCACCGTCCGGGACCTCTATGGCTACACCTTC	CASSSTVRDLYGYTF
TRBD1	TRBV7-2	TRBJ1-5	.	TGTGCCAGCAGCGGGACAGGCTCCAATCAGCCCCAGCATTTT	CASSGTGSNQPQHF
TRBD1	TRBV7-3	TRBJ2-1	few	TGTGCCAGCAGCTTAAGGCCCGACAGGGGGCCCGTCAATGAGCAGTTCTTC	CASSLRPDRGPVNEQFF
TRBD1	TRBV20-1	TRBJ1-2	.	TGCAGTGCTAGCCGGACAGGGGAACTGAGGGGCTACACCTTC	CSASRTGELRGYTF
TRBD1	TRBV27	TRBJ1-5	many	TGTGCCAGCAGTCTAGGACAGGCTAGCAATCAGCCCCAGCATTTT	CASSLGQASNQPQHF
.	TRBV30	TRBJ2-1	few	TGTGCCTGGTCCCATGAGCTCAATGAGCAGTTCTTC	CAWSHELNEQFF
TRBD1	TRBV18	TRBJ2-6	few	TGTGCCAGCTCACCAGGGACAGGGGGCGCTGGGGCCAACGTCCTGACTTTC	CASSPGTGGAGANVLTF
.	TRBV6-1	TRBJ1-2	few	TGTGCCAGCAGACCCGCCGGGACAAATTATGGCTACACCTTC	CASRPAGTNYGYTF
.	TRBV28	TRBJ2-5	few	TGTGCCAGCAGCCCCCCGAGGGGATGGGAGACCCAGTACTTC	CASSPPRGWETQYF
.	TRBV6-2/TRBV6-3	TRBJ2-5	.	TGTGCCAGCAGTTACTCAGCCGGGACCCAGTACTTC	CASSYSAGTQYF
.	TRBV6-2/TRBV6-3	TRBJ2-7	many	TGTGCCAGCAATGGAGGGAGTTCCTACGAGCAGTACTTC	CASNGGSSYEQYF
.	TRBV19	TRBJ2-1	.	TGTGCCTCCACCCAGCTTCCCTCCTACAATGAGCAGTTCTTC	CASTQLPSYNEQFF
.	TRBV6-4	TRBJ2-3	many	TGTGCCAGCAGTGACGGGGAGGGCACAGATACGCAGTATTTT	CASSDGEGTDTQYF
.	TRBV20-1	TRBJ1-2	few	TGCAGTGCTAGAGATTCGAGGAAGGAAGATGGCTACACCTTC	CSARDSRKEDGYTF
.	TRBV5-1	TRBJ2-5	.	TGCGCCAGCAGCCCTTTGAGACAAGAGACCCAGTACTTC	CASSPLRQETQYF
TRBD2	TRBV7-2	TRBJ2-5	few	TGTGCCAGCAGCATCGGACTAGCGCAAGAGACCCAGTACTTC	CASSIGLAQETQYF
.	TRBV15	TRBJ2-5	.	TGTGCCACCAGCACCCTAGGGGGGGGCAGGGTAGGTCCGGAGACCCAGTACTTC	CATSTLGGGRVGPETQYF
.	TRBV20-1	TRBJ2-5	.	TGCAGTGCCTACCCGGGGACCCAGTACTTC	CSAYPGTQYF